A selection of T cell receptor beta chains follows, all from one sample in a study of blood T cell repertoires in COVID-19. Some clones are missing from TCRdb's copy, which holds only in-frame ones; the method was immunoSEQ multiplex PCR. The data show a few hundred thousand clones, approximately 89% seen once. Sequencing was carried out using PBMCs or T cells enriched from blood (not recorded which). These receptors all come from a woman in her fifties or sixties who had been exposed to COVID-19. The CDR3 runs from the conserved cysteine through the conserved F or W. D genes are given only for firm matches. Some rows have no size entry. The others give once, few or many, or a class for an expanded clone.

j_gene	abundance	v_gene	d_gene	CDR3nt	CDR3aa
TRBJ2-7	.	TRBV7-2	TRBD2	TGTGCCAGCAGCTCCCGGGGGGGGTACGAGCAGTACTTC	CASSSRGGYEQYF
TRBJ1-1	.	TRBV5-1	.	TGCGCCAGCAGCACCAGGACAGATAACCAAGCTTTCTTT	CASSTRTDNQAFF
TRBJ2-5	.	TRBV5-1	TRBD2	TGCGCCAGCAGGTCTAGCGGGGGGAGATTGGAGACCCAGTACTTC	CASRSSGGRLETQYF
TRBJ1-5	.	TRBV5-5	.	TGTGCCAGCAGCTTGTATAGCGGGGGCAATCAGCCCCAGCATTTT	CASSLYSGGNQPQHF
TRBJ1-6	.	TRBV6-1	.	TGTGCCAGCAGTGAAGGGGGCGATTCACCCCTCCACTTT	CASSEGGDSPLHF
TRBJ2-1	many	TRBV6-4	TRBD1	TGTGCCAGCAGTCCCACAGGGGGCGCGGGGAATGAGCAGTTCTTC	CASSPTGGAGNEQFF
TRBJ2-5	.	TRBV6-1	.	TGTGCCAGCAGTGAAGCGCTGTCTTACGGAGAGACCCAGTACTTC	CASSEALSYGETQYF
TRBJ1-6	.	TRBV5-5	.	TGTGCCAGCAGCTCGGGACACGTAGAGGGTTCACCCCTCCACTTT	CASSSGHVEGSPLHF
TRBJ2-7	.	TRBV29-1	TRBD2	TGCAGCGTCTACGGGGGGCGCGGGACTAGCGGGTACGAGCAGTACTTC	CSVYGGRGTSGYEQYF
TRBJ1-5	.	TRBV5-1	TRBD1	TGCGCCAGCAGCTTGGCAGGGGGCAGTCAGCCCCAGCATTTT	CASSLAGGSQPQHF
TRBJ2-7	.	TRBV10-3	TRBD1	TGTGCCATCAGTGAGGGACAGGGCAGCTACGAGCAGTACTTC	CAISEGQGSYEQYF
TRBJ1-1	.	TRBV28	TRBD1	TGTGCCAGCAGTCCTAATACAGGGGCGCTTTCTTTTAAGGGCGCTTTCTTT	CASSPNTGALSFKGAFF
TRBJ1-5	.	TRBV28	TRBD1	TGTGCCAGCAGTTCGGGACAGGGGGATCAGCCCCAGCATTTT	CASSSGQGDQPQHF
TRBJ1-4	.	TRBV2	.	TGTGCCAGCACCCCCCGCGGGGGGGTTGAAAAACTGTTTTTT	CASTPRGGVEKLFF
TRBJ2-5	.	TRBV5-1	TRBD2	TGCGCCAGCAGCAGTATAGCGGGGGTCCAAGAGACCCAGTACTTC	CASSSIAGVQETQYF
TRBJ2-1	.	TRBV7-9	.	TGTGCCAGCGTGCGGCAGAATTTTCACAATGAGCAGTTCTTC	CASVRQNFHNEQFF
TRBJ1-2	.	TRBV14	TRBD1	TGTGCCAGCAGCAGCTCGACAGGGGGAGATGCTAACTATGGCTACACCTTC	CASSSSTGGDANYGYTF
TRBJ2-7	.	TRBV24-1	.	TGTGCCACCAGTGGGACCGGGAGCTCCTACGAGCAGTACTTC	CATSGTGSSYEQYF
TRBJ2-7	.	TRBV3-1/TRBV3-2	TRBD1	TGTGCCAGCAGCCCTCCGACAGGGAAAAGCTCCTACGAGCAGTACTTC	CASSPPTGKSSYEQYF
TRBJ1-3	.	TRBV30	TRBD1	TGTGCTTTGGACAGGGGCCTCTCTGGAAACACCATATATTTT	CALDRGLSGNTIYF
TRBJ2-7	once	TRBV6-5	.	TGTGCCGTCAGCCCCGGCAGCCGGTCGGGCGAGCAGTACTTC	CAVSPGSRSGEQYF
TRBJ1-6	.	TRBV7-9	.	TGTGCCAGCAGTCCGGGACAACTTTATAATTCACCCCTCCACTTT	CASSPGQLYNSPLHF
TRBJ1-2	.	TRBV28	.	TGTGCCAGCAGTTTACAGTACTATGGCTACACCTTC	CASSLQYYGYTF
TRBJ2-3	.	TRBV6-4	TRBD1	TGTGCCAGCAGTTTCTCTACAGGGGGCGCAGATACGCAGTATTTT	CASSFSTGGADTQYF
TRBJ1-5	.	TRBV19	.	TGTGCCAGTAGTATCACGTGGGGAGGGGGAGGCAATCAGCCCCAGCATTTT	CASSITWGGGGNQPQHF
TRBJ1-1	.	TRBV4-1	.	TGCGCCAGCAGCCAAGCTTTAGAGGTCACTGAAGCTTTCTTT	CASSQALEVTEAFF
TRBJ1-4	.	TRBV5-5	TRBD1	TGTGCCAGCAGCGAAGCCAGCAGGGGGGAAACTAATGAAAAACTGTTTTTT	CASSEASRGETNEKLFF
TRBJ1-1	once	TRBV5-1	.	TGCGCCAGCAGCTTGGTTGGCAGGAACACTGAAGCTTTCTTT	CASSLVGRNTEAFF
TRBJ1-2	.	TRBV9	.	TGTGCCAGCAGCCTACGGCCCTCGGGAAACTATGGCTACACCTTC	CASSLRPSGNYGYTF
TRBJ2-2	.	TRBV5-1	.	TGCGCCAGCGGGGCCCTTACGAACACCGGGGAGCTGTTTTTT	CASGALTNTGELFF
TRBJ2-3	.	TRBV30	.	TGTGCCTGGAGTGTACGGTCAGATACGCAGTATTTT	CAWSVRSDTQYF
TRBJ1-1	.	TRBV3-1/TRBV3-2	TRBD1	TGTGCCAGCAGCCCGACAGGGGCCGCGGGGAACACTGAAGCTTTCTTT	CASSPTGAAGNTEAFF
TRBJ1-2	once	TRBV18	TRBD1	TGTGCCAGCTCACCTTATGACAGGGTCATTGATGGCTACACCTTC	CASSPYDRVIDGYTF
TRBJ2-7	.	TRBV19	TRBD1	TGTGCCAGTAGTCTTCAGGGGGCTGGAAGCGAGCAGTACTTC	CASSLQGAGSEQYF
TRBJ1-1	once	TRBV12-3/TRBV12-4	.	TGTGCCAGCAGCGGGGGAGGTAGGGCTTTCTTT	CASSGGGRAFF
TRBJ2-7	.	TRBV6-1	.	TGTGCCAGCAGTGACGGAACGCAGGGGAGTGGCGAGCAGTACTTC	CASSDGTQGSGEQYF
TRBJ1-2	.	TRBV7-6	.	TGTGCCAGCAGACCAATTAGACAGGTTAACTATGGCTACACCTTC	CASRPIRQVNYGYTF
TRBJ1-5	.	TRBV19	.	TGTGCCAGTAGCCGTTACAGGGTTGGCAATCAGCCCCAGCATTTT	CASSRYRVGNQPQHF
TRBJ1-1	.	TRBV6-5	TRBD1	TGTGCCAGCACCCAGGACAGGGGGCGAGCTTTCTTT	CASTQDRGRAFF
TRBJ2-1	once	TRBV4-2	TRBD2	TGTGCCAGCAGCCTATTAGCGGGCGGCTTGGGCAATGAGCAGTTCTTC	CASSLLAGGLGNEQFF
TRBJ2-1	.	TRBV5-4	.	TGTGCCAGCAGCGCCCGGACTCGGGAAGTTGGTGGCAATGAGCAGTTCTTC	CASSARTREVGGNEQFF
TRBJ1-1	.	TRBV19	.	TGTGCCAGTGCCCTGACAGTGAACACTGAAGCTTTCTTT	CASALTVNTEAFF
TRBJ1-3	.	TRBV14	TRBD1	TGTGCCAGCAGCCACGGGGGGGACAGGGCCTCTGGAAACACCATATATTTT	CASSHGGDRASGNTIYF
TRBJ2-7	.	TRBV5-5	TRBD1	TGTGCCAGCAGCTTCCGACAGGGGTACGAGCAGTACTTC	CASSFRQGYEQYF
TRBJ1-2	.	TRBV6-1	TRBD1	TGTGCCAGCAGTGAACCGACAGGGGCGGCCTATGGCTACACCTTC	CASSEPTGAAYGYTF
TRBJ2-5	.	TRBV3-1/TRBV3-2	.	TGTGCCAGCAGCCAAGATCAAGGGGGGGGGCTGAGGGAGACCCAGTACTTC	CASSQDQGGGLRETQYF
TRBJ2-5	once	TRBV15	TRBD1	TGTGCCACCAGCAGACCAACGGACAGGGATAGAGAGACCCAGTACTTC	CATSRPTDRDRETQYF
TRBJ1-3	.	TRBV13	.	TGTGCCAGCAGCTTAGGCGCAGGGAGGGGAAACACCATATATTTT	CASSLGAGRGNTIYF
TRBJ2-3	once	TRBV27	.	TGTGCCACCACACGAGGGGGAGATACGCAGTATTTT	CATTRGGDTQYF
TRBJ2-3	.	TRBV11-1	TRBD2	TGTGCCAGCAGCCCAACTAGCGGGGGGCCAGATACGCAGTATTTT	CASSPTSGGPDTQYF